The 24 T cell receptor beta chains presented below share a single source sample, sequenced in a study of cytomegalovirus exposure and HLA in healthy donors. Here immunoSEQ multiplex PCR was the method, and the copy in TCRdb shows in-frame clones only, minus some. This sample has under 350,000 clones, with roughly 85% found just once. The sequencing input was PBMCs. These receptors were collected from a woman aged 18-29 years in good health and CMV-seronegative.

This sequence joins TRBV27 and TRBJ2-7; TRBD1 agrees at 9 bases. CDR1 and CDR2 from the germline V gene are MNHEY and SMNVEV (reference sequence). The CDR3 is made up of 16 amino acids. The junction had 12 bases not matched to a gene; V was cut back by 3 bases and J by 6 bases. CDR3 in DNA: TGTGCCAGCAGTTTGGATAGTAGATGGACAGGGGTCGAGCAGTACTTC. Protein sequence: CASSLDSRWTGVEQYF.

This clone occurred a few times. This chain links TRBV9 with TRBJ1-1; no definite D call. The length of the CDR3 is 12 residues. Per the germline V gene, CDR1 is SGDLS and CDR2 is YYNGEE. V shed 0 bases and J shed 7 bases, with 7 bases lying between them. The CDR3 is CASSVGVGEAFF. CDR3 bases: TGTGCCAGCAGCGTAGGAGTCGGTGAAGCTTTCTTT.

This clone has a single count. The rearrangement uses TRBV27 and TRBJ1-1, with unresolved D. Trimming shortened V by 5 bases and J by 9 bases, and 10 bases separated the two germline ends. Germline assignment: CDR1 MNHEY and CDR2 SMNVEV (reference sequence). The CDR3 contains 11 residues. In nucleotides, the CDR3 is TGTGCCAGCAGTATCCGGGGTAAAGCTTTCTTT. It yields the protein CASSIRGKAFF.

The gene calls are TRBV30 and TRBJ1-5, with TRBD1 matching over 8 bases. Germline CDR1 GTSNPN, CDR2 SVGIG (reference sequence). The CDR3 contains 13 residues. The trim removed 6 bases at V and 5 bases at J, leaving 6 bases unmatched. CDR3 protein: CACSGGRDQPQHF. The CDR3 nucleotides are TGTGCCTGTTCAGGGGGCAGGGATCAGCCCCAGCATTTT. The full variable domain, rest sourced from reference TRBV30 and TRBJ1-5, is SQTIHQWPATLVQPVGSPLSLECTVEGTSNPNLYWYRQAAGRGLQLLFYSVGIGQISSEVPQNLSASRPQDRQFILSSKKLLLSDSGFYLCACSGGRDQPQHFGDGTRLSIL.

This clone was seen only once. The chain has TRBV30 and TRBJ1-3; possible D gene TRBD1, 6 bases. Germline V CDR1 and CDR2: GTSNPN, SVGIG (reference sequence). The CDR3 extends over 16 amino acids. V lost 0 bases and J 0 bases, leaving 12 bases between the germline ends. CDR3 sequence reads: CAWSVSGGSSGNTIYF. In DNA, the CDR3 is TGTGCCTGGAGTGTATCGGGGGGCTCCTCTGGAAACACCATATATTTT.

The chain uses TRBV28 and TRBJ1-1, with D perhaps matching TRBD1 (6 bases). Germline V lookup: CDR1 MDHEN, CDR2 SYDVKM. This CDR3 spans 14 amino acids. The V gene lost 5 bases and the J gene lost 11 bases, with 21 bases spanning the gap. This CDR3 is CASSVSIKGVGAFF. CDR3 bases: TGTGCCAGCAGTGTGTCGATCAAGGGGGTTGGGGCTTTCTTT. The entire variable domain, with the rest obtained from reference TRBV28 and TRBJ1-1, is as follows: DVKVTQSSRYLVKRTGEKVFLECVQDMDHENMFWYRQDPGLGLRLIYFSYDVKMKEKGDIPEGYSVSREKKERFSLILESASTNQTSMYLCASSVSIKGVGAFFGQGTRLTVV.

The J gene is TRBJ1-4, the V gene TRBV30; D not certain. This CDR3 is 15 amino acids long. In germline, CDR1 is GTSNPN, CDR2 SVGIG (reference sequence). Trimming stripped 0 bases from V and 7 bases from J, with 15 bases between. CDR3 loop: CAWSVLVAPGEKLFF. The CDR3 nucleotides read TGTGCCTGGAGTGTACTGGTCGCTCCTGGTGAAAAACTGTTTTTT.

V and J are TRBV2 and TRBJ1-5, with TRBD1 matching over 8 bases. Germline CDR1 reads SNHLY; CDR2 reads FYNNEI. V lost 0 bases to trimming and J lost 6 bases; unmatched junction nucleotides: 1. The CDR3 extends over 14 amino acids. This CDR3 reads CASSEAQGAQPQHF. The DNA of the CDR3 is TGTGCCAGCAGTGAAGCCCAGGGGGCTCAGCCCCAGCATTTT.

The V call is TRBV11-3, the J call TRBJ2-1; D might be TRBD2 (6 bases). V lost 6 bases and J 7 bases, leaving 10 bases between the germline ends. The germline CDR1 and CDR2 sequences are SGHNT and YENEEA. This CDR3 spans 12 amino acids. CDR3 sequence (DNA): TGTGCCAGCAGTCAGACTAGTAATGAGCAGTTCTTC. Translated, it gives CASSQTSNEQFF.

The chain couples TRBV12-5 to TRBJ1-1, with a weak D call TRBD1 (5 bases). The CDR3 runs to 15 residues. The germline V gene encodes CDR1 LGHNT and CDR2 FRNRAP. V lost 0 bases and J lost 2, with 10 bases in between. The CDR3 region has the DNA TGTGCTAGTGGTTTGGTAGTGGGGGGTAACACTGAAGCTTTCTTT. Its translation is CASGLVVGGNTEAFF.

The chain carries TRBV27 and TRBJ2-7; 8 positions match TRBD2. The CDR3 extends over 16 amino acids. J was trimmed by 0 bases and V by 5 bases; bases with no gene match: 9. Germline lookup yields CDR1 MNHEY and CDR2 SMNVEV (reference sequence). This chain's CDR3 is CASSPSTGTSSYEQYF. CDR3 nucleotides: TGTGCCAGCAGTCCATCCACCGGGACTAGCTCCTACGAGCAGTACTTC.

CDR3 coding DNA: TGTGCCATGCTCAAGCAGGGGGCCGGCAATGAGCAGTTCTTC. This translates into CAMLKQGAGNEQFF. V usage is TRBV28 and J usage is TRBJ2-1; 8 nucleotides agree with TRBD1. J lost 6 bases, V lost 10 bases, and 11 bases had no gene match. Germline loops: CDR1 MDHEN, CDR2 SYDVKM. CDR3 size: 14 residues.

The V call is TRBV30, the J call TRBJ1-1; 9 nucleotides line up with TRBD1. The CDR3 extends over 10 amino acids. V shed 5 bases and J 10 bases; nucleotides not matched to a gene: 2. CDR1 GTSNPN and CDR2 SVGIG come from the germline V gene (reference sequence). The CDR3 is CAWGTGRAFF. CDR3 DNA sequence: TGTGCCTGGGGGACAGGGAGAGCTTTCTTT. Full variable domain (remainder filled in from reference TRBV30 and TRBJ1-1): SQTIHQWPATLVQPVGSPLSLECTVEGTSNPNLYWYRQAAGRGLQLLFYSVGIGQISSEVPQNLSASRPQDRQFILSSKKLLLSDSGFYLCAWGTGRAFFGQGTRLTVV.

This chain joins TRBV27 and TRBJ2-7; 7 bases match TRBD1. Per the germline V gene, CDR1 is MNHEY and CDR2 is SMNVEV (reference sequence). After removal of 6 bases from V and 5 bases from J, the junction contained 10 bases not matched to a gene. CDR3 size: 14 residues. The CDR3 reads CASRRGQLRDEQYF. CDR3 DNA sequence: TGTGCCAGCAGACGGGGACAGCTTCGCGACGAGCAGTACTTC.

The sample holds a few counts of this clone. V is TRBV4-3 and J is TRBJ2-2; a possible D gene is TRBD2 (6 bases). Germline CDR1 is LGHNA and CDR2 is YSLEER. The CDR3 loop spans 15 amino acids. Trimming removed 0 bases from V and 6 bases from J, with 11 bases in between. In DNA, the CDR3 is TGCGCCAGCAGCCAAGATCGGGGGAGTCCCGGGGAGCTGTTTTTT. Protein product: CASSQDRGSPGELFF.

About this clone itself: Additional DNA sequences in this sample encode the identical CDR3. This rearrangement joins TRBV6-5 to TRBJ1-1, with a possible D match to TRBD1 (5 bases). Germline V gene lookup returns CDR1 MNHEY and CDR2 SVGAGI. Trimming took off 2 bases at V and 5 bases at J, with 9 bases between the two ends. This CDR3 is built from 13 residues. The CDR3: CASSYRGGTEAFF. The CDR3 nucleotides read TGTGCCAGCAGTTACCGCGGGGGGACTGAAGCTTTCTTT.

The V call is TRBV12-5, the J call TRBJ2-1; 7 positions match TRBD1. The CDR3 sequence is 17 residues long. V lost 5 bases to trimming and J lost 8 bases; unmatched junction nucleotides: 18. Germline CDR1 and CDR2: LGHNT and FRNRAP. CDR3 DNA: TGTGCTAGTGGTGGTACAGGGGACGGCTATCCTGTGGATGAGCAGTTCTTC. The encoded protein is CASGGTGDGYPVDEQFF.

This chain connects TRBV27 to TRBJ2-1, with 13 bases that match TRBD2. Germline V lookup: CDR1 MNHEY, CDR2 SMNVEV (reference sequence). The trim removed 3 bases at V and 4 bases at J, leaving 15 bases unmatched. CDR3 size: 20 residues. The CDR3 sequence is CASSFRKSGLAGWEYNEQFF. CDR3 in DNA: TGTGCCAGCAGTTTTCGCAAGTCGGGACTAGCGGGGTGGGAATACAATGAGCAGTTCTTC.

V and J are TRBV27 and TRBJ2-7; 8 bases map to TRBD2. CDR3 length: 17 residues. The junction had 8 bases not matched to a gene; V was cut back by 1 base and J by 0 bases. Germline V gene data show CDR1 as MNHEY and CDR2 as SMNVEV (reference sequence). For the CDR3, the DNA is TGTGCCAGCAGTTTATTGAGGGCGGGGGGTAGCTCCTACGAGCAGTACTTC. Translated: CASSLLRAGGSSYEQYF.

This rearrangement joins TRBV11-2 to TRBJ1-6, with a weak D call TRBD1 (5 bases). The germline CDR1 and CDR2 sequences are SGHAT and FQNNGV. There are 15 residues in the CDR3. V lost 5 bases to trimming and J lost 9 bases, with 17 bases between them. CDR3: CASSDWTSGGSPLHF. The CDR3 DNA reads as TGTGCCAGCAGCGACTGGACATCCGGGGGTTCACCCCTCCACTTT.

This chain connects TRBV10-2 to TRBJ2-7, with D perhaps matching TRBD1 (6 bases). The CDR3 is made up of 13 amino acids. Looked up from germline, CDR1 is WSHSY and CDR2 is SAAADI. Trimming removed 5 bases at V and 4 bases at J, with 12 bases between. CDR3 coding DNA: TGCGCCAGCAGTCCCGGGACAATGTACGAGCAGTACTTC. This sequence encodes CASSPGTMYEQYF.

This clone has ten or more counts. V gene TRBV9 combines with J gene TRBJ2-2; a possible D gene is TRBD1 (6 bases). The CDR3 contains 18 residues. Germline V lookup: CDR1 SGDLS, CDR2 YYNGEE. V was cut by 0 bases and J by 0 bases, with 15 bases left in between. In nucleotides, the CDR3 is TGTGCCAGCAGCGTAGATTGGGGGCCTAACCCGAACACCGGGGAGCTGTTTTTT. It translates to CASSVDWGPNPNTGELFF.

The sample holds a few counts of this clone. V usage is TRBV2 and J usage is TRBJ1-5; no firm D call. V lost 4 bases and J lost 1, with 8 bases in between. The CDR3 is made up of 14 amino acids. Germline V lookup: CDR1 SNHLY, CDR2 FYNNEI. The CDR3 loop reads CASSGASSNQPQHF. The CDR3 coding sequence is TGTGCCAGCAGTGGGGCTTCGAGCAATCAGCCCCAGCATTTT.

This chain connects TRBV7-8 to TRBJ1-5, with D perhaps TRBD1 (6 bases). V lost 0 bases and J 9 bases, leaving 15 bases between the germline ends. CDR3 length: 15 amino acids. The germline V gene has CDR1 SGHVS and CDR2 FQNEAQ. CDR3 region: CASSLAGQGKTPQHF. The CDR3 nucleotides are TGTGCCAGCAGCTTAGCGGGTCAGGGGAAAACGCCCCAGCATTTT.